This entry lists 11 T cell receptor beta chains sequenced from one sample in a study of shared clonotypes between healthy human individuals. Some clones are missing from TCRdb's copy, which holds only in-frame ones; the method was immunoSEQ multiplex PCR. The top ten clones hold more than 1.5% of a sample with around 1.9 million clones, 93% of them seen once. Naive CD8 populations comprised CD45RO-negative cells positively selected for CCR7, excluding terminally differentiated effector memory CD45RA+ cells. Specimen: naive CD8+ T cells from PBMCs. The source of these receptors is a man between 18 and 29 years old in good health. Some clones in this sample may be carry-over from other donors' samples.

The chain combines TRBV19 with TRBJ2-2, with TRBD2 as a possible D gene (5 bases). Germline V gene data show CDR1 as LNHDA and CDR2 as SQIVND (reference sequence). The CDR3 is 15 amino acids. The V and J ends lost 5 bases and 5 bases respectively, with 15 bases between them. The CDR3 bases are TGTGCCAGTAGTCTCGGACCGACGGGGACCGGGGAGCTGTTTTTT. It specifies CASSLGPTGTGELFF.

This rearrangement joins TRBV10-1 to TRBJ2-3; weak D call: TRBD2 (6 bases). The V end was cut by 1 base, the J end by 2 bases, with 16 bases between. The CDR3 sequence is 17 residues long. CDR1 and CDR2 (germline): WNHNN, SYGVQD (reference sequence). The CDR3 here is CASSEFASELVTDTQYF. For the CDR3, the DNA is TGCGCCAGCAGTGAGTTTGCTAGCGAGCTCGTCACAGATACGCAGTATTTT.

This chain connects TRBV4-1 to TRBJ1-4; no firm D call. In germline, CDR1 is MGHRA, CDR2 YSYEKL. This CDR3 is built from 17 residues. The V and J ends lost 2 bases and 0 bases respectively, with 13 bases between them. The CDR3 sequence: CASSQKPIGSTNEKLFF. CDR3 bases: TGCGCCAGCAGCCAAAAACCGATCGGGTCAACTAATGAAAAACTGTTTTTT.

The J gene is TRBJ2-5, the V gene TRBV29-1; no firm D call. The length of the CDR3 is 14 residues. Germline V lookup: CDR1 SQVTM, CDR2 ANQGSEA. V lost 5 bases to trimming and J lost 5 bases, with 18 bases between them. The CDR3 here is CSVLLFVVVETQYF. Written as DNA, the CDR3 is TGCAGCGTTCTTCTATTTGTTGTGGTGGAGACCCAGTACTTC.

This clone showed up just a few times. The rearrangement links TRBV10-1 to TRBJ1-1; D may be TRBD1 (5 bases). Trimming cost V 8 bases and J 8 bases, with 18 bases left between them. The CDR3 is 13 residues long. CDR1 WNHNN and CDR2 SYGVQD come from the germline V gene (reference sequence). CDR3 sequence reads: CASRQYGRGEAFF. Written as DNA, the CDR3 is TGCGCCAGCCGCCAATATGGTCGGGGCGAAGCTTTCTTT.

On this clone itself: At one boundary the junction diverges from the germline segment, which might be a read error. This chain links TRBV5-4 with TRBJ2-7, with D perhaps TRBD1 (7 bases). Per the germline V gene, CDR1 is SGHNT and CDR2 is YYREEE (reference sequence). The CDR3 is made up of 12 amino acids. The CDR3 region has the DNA TGTGCCAGCAGCTTGGGGACAGGCCCCCGGGGGTTC. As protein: CASSLGTGPRGF. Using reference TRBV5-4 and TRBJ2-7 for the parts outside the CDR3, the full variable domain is ETGVTQSPTHLIKTRGQQVTLRCSSQSGHNTVSWYQQALGQGPQFIFQYYREEENGRGNFPPRFSGLQFPNYSSELNVNALELDDSALYLCASSLGTGPRGFGPGTRLTVT.

The CDR3: CASSQFRGTEAFF. For the CDR3, the DNA is TGCGCCAGCAGCCAATTCAGGGGGACTGAAGCTTTCTTT. This chain joins TRBV4-3 and TRBJ1-1; 7 nucleotides line up with TRBD1. The CDR3 has 13 amino acids. Germline V gives CDR1 LGHNA, CDR2 YSLEER. J was trimmed by 5 bases and V by 2 bases; bases with no gene match: 2.

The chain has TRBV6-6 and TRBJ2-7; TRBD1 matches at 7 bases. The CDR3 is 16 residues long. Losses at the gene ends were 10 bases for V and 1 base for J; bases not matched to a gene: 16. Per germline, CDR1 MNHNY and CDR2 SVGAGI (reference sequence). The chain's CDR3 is CATSGTDINRSYEQYF. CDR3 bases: TGTGCCACTTCCGGGACAGATATTAATCGATCCTACGAGCAGTACTTC.

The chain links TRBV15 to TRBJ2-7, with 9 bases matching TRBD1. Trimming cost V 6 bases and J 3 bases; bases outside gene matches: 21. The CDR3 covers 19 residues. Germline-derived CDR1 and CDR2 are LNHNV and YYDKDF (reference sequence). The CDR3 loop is CATSPPGQGVPRGNYEQYF. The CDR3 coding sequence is TGTGCCACCAGTCCCCCGGGACAGGGTGTTCCCCGTGGTAACTACGAGCAGTACTTC.

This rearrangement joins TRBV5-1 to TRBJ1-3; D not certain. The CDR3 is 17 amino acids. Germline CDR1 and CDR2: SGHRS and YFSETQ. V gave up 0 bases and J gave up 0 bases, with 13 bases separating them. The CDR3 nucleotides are TGCGCCAGCAGCTTGGGATTTCGGGGATTCTCTGGAAACACCATATATTTT. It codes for CASSLGFRGFSGNTIYF.

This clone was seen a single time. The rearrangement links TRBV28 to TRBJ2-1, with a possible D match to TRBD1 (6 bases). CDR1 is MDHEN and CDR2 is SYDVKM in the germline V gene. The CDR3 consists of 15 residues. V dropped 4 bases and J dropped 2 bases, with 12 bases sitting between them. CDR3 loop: CASSSRDKPYNEQFF. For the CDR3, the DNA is TGTGCCAGCAGTTCCCGGGACAAACCCTACAATGAGCAGTTCTTC. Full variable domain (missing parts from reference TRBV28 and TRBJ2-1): DVKVTQSSRYLVKRTGEKVFLECVQDMDHENMFWYRQDPGLGLRLIYFSYDVKMKEKGDIPEGYSVSREKKERFSLILESASTNQTSMYLCASSSRDKPYNEQFFGPGTRLTVL.